Shown below are 28 T cell receptor beta chains from a single sample sequenced in a study of blood T cells in healthy people across ages. Combining a sample-barcoded 5' primer with a J-beta primer mix, a second PCR ran for roughly 7 to 12 cycles. TCRdb redid the calling of the 5' RACE reads with MiXCR, one entry per CDR3 protein. In the table there are fewer than 1,000,000 distinct CDR3 sequences, 35% to 50% of which are singletons. What was sequenced was blood. These receptors were collected from a man older than 75 in good health.

A single count supports this clonotype. The chain recombines TRBV6-2 or TRBV6-3 with TRBJ1-2; no definite D call. The ends were cut back, 6 bases at V and 3 bases at J, with 11 bases in the middle. Germline CDR1 MNHEY, CDR2 SVGEGT. The CDR3 has 13 amino acids. CDR3 amino acids: CASREGGDYGYTF. The CDR3 DNA reads TGTGCCAGCAGGGAAGGTGGAGACTATGGCTACACCTTC.

The chain employs TRBV2 and TRBJ2-7; D call uncertain. The CDR3 runs to 14 residues. Germline CDR1 reads SNHLY; CDR2 reads FYNNEI. Trimming removed 3 bases at V and 2 bases at J, with 11 bases between. The CDR3: CASSDPTETYEQYF. CDR3 coding DNA: TGTGCCAGCAGTGACCCGACGGAGACCTACGAGCAGTACTTC.

In this sample, this clonotype turned up a few times. The chain carries TRBV18 and TRBJ1-2; D not certain. Trimming took 0 bases from V and 4 from J, leaving 12 bases between them. Per germline, CDR1 KGHSH and CDR2 LQKENI. This CDR3 comprises 15 residues. Here the CDR3 DNA reads TGTGCCAGCTCACCACCGAATAGGGATTCCTATGGCTACACCTTC. Translation gives CASSPPNRDSYGYTF.

In its sample, this clonotype was seen a few times. The chain carries TRBV5-1 and TRBJ2-5; a weak D match, TRBD2 (5 bases). The V gene's germline CDR1 is SGHRS and CDR2 YFSETQ. Trimming left V 0 bases short and J 2 bases short, with 14 bases between. The CDR3 has 16 residues. The CDR3 reads CASSLGLRAEQETQYF. CDR3 bases: TGCGCCAGCAGCTTGGGATTGAGAGCGGAACAAGAGACCCAGTACTTC.

J is TRBJ1-2 and V is TRBV6-2 or TRBV6-3; 7 bases are a match to TRBD1. CDR1 is MNHEY, CDR2 SVGEGT, per germline. With 6 bases clipped from V and 3 bases from J, the junction kept 4 bases outside the gene matches. The CDR3 runs 13 residues. CDR3 amino acids: CASRLGQHYGYTF. As DNA, the CDR3 is TGTGCCAGCAGGCTGGGACAGCACTATGGCTACACCTTC.

This clonotype showed up just a few times. This sequence joins TRBV7-2 and TRBJ2-3, with D perhaps TRBD2 (7 bases). Germline V CDR1 and CDR2: SGHTA, FQGNSA. V was cut by 5 bases and J by 3 bases, with 18 bases left in between. The CDR3 is 16 residues long. CDR3: CASSQTSTRGTDTQYF. The CDR3 DNA reads TGTGCCAGCAGCCAGACTAGCACTAGGGGGACAGATACGCAGTATTTT.

This clonotype has a handful of counts. The chain employs TRBV11-2 and TRBJ2-7, with D perhaps TRBD2 (5 bases). The CDR3 runs to 15 residues. V was cut by 3 bases and J by 0 bases, with 12 bases left in between. Looked up from germline, CDR1 is SGHAT and CDR2 is FQNNGV. The CDR3 protein is CASSFSDVGSYEQYF. CDR3 DNA: TGTGCCAGCAGCTTTAGCGACGTTGGCTCCTACGAGCAGTACTTC.

This clonotype turned up a few times. This chain connects TRBV11-2 to TRBJ2-5; 7 bases fit TRBD1. After removal of 4 bases from V and 7 bases from J, the junction contained 12 bases not matched to a gene. CDR1 and CDR2 from the germline V gene are SGHAT and FQNNGV. The CDR3 extends over 15 amino acids. CDR3 sequence (DNA): TGTGCCAGCAGCTCGAACACAGGGGTCGCGGTGACCCAGTACTTC. Protein: CASSSNTGVAVTQYF.

The genes are TRBV5-6 and TRBJ2-7, with TRBD2 identical over 10 bases. The CDR3 has 16 residues. J gave up 0 bases and V 6 bases, and 9 bases lay outside the gene matches. CDR1 and CDR2 (germline): SGHDT, YYEEEE. CDR3 nucleotide sequence: TGTGCCAGCACCCAACTAGCGGGAAGGAGCTCCTACGAGCAGTACTTC. It encodes CASTQLAGRSSYEQYF. The full variable domain, rest sourced from reference TRBV5-6 and TRBJ2-7, is DAGVTQSPTHLIKTRGQQVTLRCSPKSGHDTVSWYQQALGQGPQFIFQYYEEEERQRGNFPDRFSGHQFPNYSSELNVNALLLGDSALYLCASTQLAGRSSYEQYFGPGTRLTVT.

V and J are TRBV7-2 and TRBJ2-5; 7 bases are shared with TRBD1. After removal of 1 base from V and 5 bases from J, the junction contained 10 bases not matched to a gene. In germline, CDR1 is SGHTA, CDR2 FQGNSA. This CDR3 has 16 residues. CDR3 amino acids: CASSLGGTGVRETQYF. The DNA for the CDR3 is TGTGCCAGCAGCTTAGGCGGAACAGGGGTCCGGGAGACCCAGTACTTC.

The chain employs TRBV7-3 and TRBJ2-1; 9 nucleotides agree with TRBD2. TRBJ2-7 explains the end of the DNA better; the J call may be wrong. The CDR3 totals 18 residues. Germline V gives CDR1 SGHTA, CDR2 FQGTGA. Written as DNA, the CDR3 is TGTGCCAGCAGCTTAAGGGGGGGGCTAGCGGGACAATACAATGAGCAGTACTTC. Its translation is CASSLRGGLAGQYNEQYF.

Details on this clonotype: This may arise from a read error, as a much more abundant clone is one base away. The genes are TRBV12-3 or TRBV12-4 and TRBJ2-1, with D possibly being TRBD2 (6 bases). The CDR3 spans 16 residues. V was pared by 6 bases and J by 8 bases, with 23 bases between. Here the CDR3 DNA reads TGTGCCAGCAGCTTGGGGAGACTCCGCGGGGAAGATGAGCAGTTCTTC. Protein product: CASSLGRLRGEDEQFF.

The chain combines TRBV3-1 with TRBJ2-3; 7 bases fit TRBD1. Germline V gene sequence: CDR1 LGHDT, CDR2 YNNKEL (reference sequence). This CDR3 has 17 residues. The J segment lost 6 bases and the V segment lost 4 bases, leaving 16 bases of the junction unmatched. The CDR3 DNA is TGTGCCAGCAGCCCGGACCGTAGGGGGCTGTCCGGGGATACGCAGTATTTT. Translation: CASSPDRRGLSGDTQYF.

This clonotype was observed a handful of times. V and J are TRBV4-1 and TRBJ1-5, with D tentatively TRBD1 (5 bases). V was clipped by 1 base and J by 7 bases, with 20 bases between them. Germline V gene sequence: CDR1 MGHRA, CDR2 YSYEKL. The CDR3 has 17 amino acids. The CDR3 region has the DNA TGCGCCAGCAGCCAAGTCGGGGCTCCCGAGGGTGGCCAGCCCCAGCATTTT. This gives the protein CASSQVGAPEGGQPQHF.

The genes are TRBV9 and TRBJ1-1, with TRBD1 matching over 11 bases. CDR3 length: 15 residues. Germline CDR1 SGDLS, CDR2 YYNGEE. After removal of 0 bases from V and 4 bases from J, the junction contained 2 bases not matched to a gene. CDR3: CASSVEGTGGTEAFF. CDR3 in DNA: TGTGCCAGCAGCGTAGAGGGGACAGGGGGCACTGAAGCTTTCTTT. Combining the CDR3 with reference TRBV9 and TRBJ1-1 gives the whole variable domain DSGVTQTPKHLITATGQRVTLRCSPRSGDLSVYWYQQSLDQGLQFLIQYYNGEERAKGNILERFSAQQFPDLHSELNLSSLELGDSALYFCASSVEGTGGTEAFFGQGTRLTVV.

This chain connects TRBV29-1 to TRBJ2-1; maybe TRBD2 (5 bases). V was clipped by 2 bases and J by 4 bases, with 9 bases between them. CDR3 length equals 13 residues. Germline CDR1 reads SQVTM; CDR2 reads ANQGSEA. DNA for the CDR3: TGCAGCGTTGAAACCACTAGTTACAATGAGCAGTTCTTC. Translating gives CSVETTSYNEQFF.

The chain joins TRBV11-1 to TRBJ2-3, with 7 positions matching TRBD2. This CDR3 spans 16 amino acids. The V segment lost 5 bases and the J segment 4 bases; nucleotides outside the gene matches: 12. From germline, CDR1 is SGHAT and CDR2 FQDESV (reference sequence). This chain's CDR3 is CASSKNGGSKADTQYF. The DNA for the CDR3 is TGTGCCAGCAGCAAAAATGGCGGGAGCAAGGCAGATACGCAGTATTTT.

This clonotype showed up just a few times. The rearrangement uses TRBV29-1 and TRBJ2-1, with TRBD1 identical over 8 bases. Germline CDR1 SQVTM, CDR2 ANQGSEA. With V trimmed by 8 bases and J by 7 bases, 10 bases remained unmatched. This CDR3 is 13 amino acids long. CDR3 in amino acids: CSSLGRGLNEQFF. CDR3 coding DNA: TGCAGCTCCTTGGGCAGGGGGCTGAATGAGCAGTTCTTC.

The V and J genes are TRBV2 and TRBJ2-5; possibly TRBD2 for D (5 bases). V was cut by 7 bases and J by 5 bases, with 14 bases left in between. CDR1 and CDR2 from the germline V gene are SNHLY and FYNNEI. The CDR3 sequence is 13 residues long. The CDR3 coding sequence is TGTGCCAGCACCCGGGGTATAGGGGAGACCCAGTACTTC. It yields the protein CASTRGIGETQYF.

The chain links TRBV15 to TRBJ2-5; the D gene is possibly TRBD2 (7 bases). Per the germline V gene, CDR1 is LNHNV and CDR2 is YYDKDF (reference sequence). CDR3 size: 17 residues. The ends were cut back, 1 base at V and 1 base at J, with 16 bases in the middle. CDR3 in amino acids: CATSRARGGALQETQYF. The CDR3 nucleotides are TGTGCCACCAGCAGAGCCAGAGGGGGGGCCCTCCAAGAGACCCAGTACTTC.

For this clonotype: A read error is possible here, since a much larger clone lies one base away. V usage is TRBV2 and J usage is TRBJ2-1; a weak D match, TRBD2 (5 bases). The V gene's germline CDR1 is SNHLY and CDR2 FYNNEI. The CDR3 has 15 residues. CDR3 nucleotide sequence: TGTGCCAGCAGTGCCGGCAGCCTCGACTACAGTGAGCAGTTCTTC. Encoded protein: CASSAGSLDYSEQFF.

This clonotype has a handful of counts. Here the CDR3 reads CASRESNEQYF. The CDR3 DNA reads as TGTGCCAGCAGGGAGTCAAACGAGCAGTACTTC. The chain combines TRBV6-2 or TRBV6-3 with TRBJ2-7; D unresolved. V dropped 6 bases and J dropped 5 bases, with 8 bases sitting between them. CDR3 length: 11 residues. Germline V gene sequence: CDR1 MNHEY, CDR2 SVGEGT.

This clonotype was counted between two and nine times. This chain links TRBV6-2 or TRBV6-3 with TRBJ1-1, with 8 bases identical to TRBD1. The CDR3 totals 18 residues. J gave up 0 bases and V 2 bases, and 11 bases lay outside the gene matches. Germline V CDR1 and CDR2: MNHEY, SVGEGT. This CDR3 is CASSYTSGQGTVNTEAFF. The CDR3 DNA sequence: TGTGCCAGCAGTTACACCTCCGGACAGGGCACTGTGAACACTGAAGCTTTCTTT.

The V gene is TRBV30, the J gene TRBJ2-7, with TRBD1 as a possible D gene (6 bases). Germline loops: CDR1 GTSNPN, CDR2 SVGIG (reference sequence). The CDR3 is 14 residues long. V gave up 1 base and J gave up 7 bases, with 17 bases separating them. The CDR3 sequence is CAWSDDRNYNEQYF. The CDR3 bases are TGTGCCTGGAGTGACGACAGGAACTACAATGAGCAGTACTTC.

This clonotype turned up a few times. The rearrangement links TRBV20-1 to TRBJ2-5; 9 bases line up with TRBD2. The CDR3 covers 16 residues. The trim removed 1 base at V and 1 base at J, leaving 7 bases unmatched. Germline CDR1 reads DFQATT; CDR2 reads SNEGSKA (reference sequence). Here the CDR3 reads CSARGEAGGGQETQYF. As DNA, the CDR3 is TGCAGTGCTAGAGGAGAAGCGGGAGGAGGCCAAGAGACCCAGTACTTC.

The chain couples TRBV5-1 to TRBJ2-7, with a possible D match to TRBD2 (5 bases). V was cut by 0 bases and J by 0 bases, with 10 bases left in between. Germline CDR1 is SGHRS and CDR2 is YFSETQ. The CDR3 spans 15 residues. The CDR3 is CASSLGADFSYEQYF. CDR3 nucleotides: TGCGCCAGCAGCTTGGGGGCGGACTTCTCCTACGAGCAGTACTTC.

This clonotype was seen a single time. The chain is built from TRBV7-9 and TRBJ1-2; TRBD1 aligns across 8 bases. Germline CDR1 and CDR2: SEHNR and FQNEAQ (reference sequence). The J segment lost 4 bases and the V segment lost 5 bases, leaving 12 bases of the junction unmatched. The CDR3 has 16 amino acids. Written as DNA, the CDR3 is TGTGCCAGCAGCCGCCGGACAGGGACCCTTTCCTATGGCTACACCTTC. Protein sequence: CASSRRTGTLSYGYTF.

The chain joins TRBV7-3 to TRBJ2-7; D might be TRBD1 or TRBD2, each matching 5 bases. Germline V gives CDR1 SGHTA, CDR2 FQGTGA. Trimming shortened V by 5 bases and J by 6 bases, and 17 bases separated the two germline ends. This CDR3 has 14 amino acids. The CDR3, as DNA: TGTGCCAGCAGCCCCGGACACCCCGGGGCCGAGCAGTACTTC. This sequence encodes CASSPGHPGAEQYF.